One sample yielded the 27 T cell receptor beta chains listed below, sequenced in a study of cytomegalovirus exposure and HLA in healthy donors (dated by TCRdb to the late 2010s). Receptor amplification or capture employed the immunoSEQ multiplex PCR assay. The multiplex PCR relied on a mix of 60 forward primers for TCR Vbeta segments and 13 reverse primers for TCR Jbeta segments. TCRdb took this table from immuneACCESS and kept in-frame rearrangements with V and J called. Such tables lack part of the clones; where checked against another copy, unresolved V genes explain under half of the gap, and the rest is unexplained. The sample table shows fewer than 150,000 clones, and over 65% are seen once. Approximately 1.2% of the sample is held by the ten biggest clonotypes. The sample taken for sequencing was PBMCs. All receptors derive from a man in his fifties in good health and CMV-seronegative.

The chain is built from TRBV6-5 and TRBJ2-7, with TRBD1 identical over 10 bases. The CDR3 length is 15 residues. V shed 6 bases, J shed 1 base, and the junction held 6 bases outside the gene matches. From germline, CDR1 is MNHEY and CDR2 SVGAGI. This CDR3 is CASRGTGAGSYEQYF. DNA for the CDR3: TGTGCCAGCAGAGGGACAGGGGCTGGTTCCTACGAGCAGTACTTC.

Only a few counts were recorded for this clone. V usage is TRBV5-4 and J usage is TRBJ2-5; perhaps TRBD2 as D (7 bases). The length of the CDR3 is 14 residues. V was trimmed by 2 bases and J by 5 bases, leaving 13 bases between them. Germline V gives CDR1 SGHNT, CDR2 YYREEE (reference sequence). This chain's CDR3 is CASSFRRGGETQYF. Written as DNA, the CDR3 is TGTGCCAGCAGCTTTCGGAGGGGGGGGGAGACCCAGTACTTC.

The V gene is TRBV6-5, the J gene TRBJ2-7; possible D gene TRBD1, 5 bases. This CDR3 is 13 amino acids long. The germline CDR1 and CDR2 sequences are MNHEY and SVGAGI. V was clipped by 6 bases and J by 6 bases, with 15 bases between them. The CDR3 here is CASSTSGLREQYF. CDR3 coding DNA: TGTGCCAGCAGCACCTCAGGGTTACGCGAGCAGTACTTC.

This chain connects TRBV25-1 to TRBJ2-3, with D possibly matching TRBD2 (6 bases). The CDR3 extends over 15 amino acids. CDR1 MGHDK and CDR2 SYGVNS come from the germline V gene. V was cut by 0 bases and J by 0 bases, with 7 bases left in between. The CDR3 sequence is CASSEYGTSTDTQYF. As DNA, the CDR3 is TGTGCCAGCAGTGAATATGGGACTAGCACAGATACGCAGTATTTT.

The chain has TRBV2 and TRBJ2-1; D possibly corresponds to TRBD1 (6 bases). CDR3 size: 15 residues. The V and J ends lost 8 bases and 7 bases respectively, with 21 bases between them. Germline V gene lookup returns CDR1 SNHLY and CDR2 FYNNEI. The CDR3 sequence: CASPEQGTVSNEQFF. In DNA form, the CDR3 reads TGTGCCAGCCCTGAACAGGGAACGGTCTCTAATGAGCAGTTCTTC.

The chain combines TRBV18 with TRBJ2-7; TRBD1 aligns across 9 bases. The germline gives CDR1 KGHSH, CDR2 LQKENI. V was clipped by 1 base and J by 5 bases; unmatched bases: 3. The CDR3 contains 14 residues. In DNA form, the CDR3 reads TGTGCCAGCTCACCACTGGGACAGGGCGACGAGCAGTACTTC. It codes for CASSPLGQGDEQYF.

About this clone: The junction differs from germline at one of its ends, possibly a read error. The J gene is TRBJ1-2, the V gene TRBV6-1, with D unresolved. The CDR3 runs to 11 residues. Germline V gene data show CDR1 as MNHNS and CDR2 as SASEGT. The CDR3 region has the DNA TGTGCCAGCCGTGATATGGAGGGCTACACCTTC. Its translation is CASRDMEGYTF.

The chain links TRBV4-1 to TRBJ2-2; tentatively, D is TRBD1 (6 bases). The CDR3 is 15 residues long. The germline CDR1 and CDR2 sequences are MGHRA and YSYEKL. The V and J ends lost 2 bases and 6 bases respectively, with 13 bases between them. In DNA, the CDR3 is TGCGCCAGCAGCCAACAGGATCGACAGGCCGGGGAGCTGTTTTTT. This encodes CASSQQDRQAGELFF.

As for this clone: The junction shows a germline mismatch at one end, possibly a read error. The chain carries TRBV25-1 and TRBJ1-3; D is ambiguous. Germline-derived CDR1 and CDR2 are MGHDK and SYGVNS. This CDR3 is 15 amino acids long. In nucleotides, the CDR3 is TGTGCCAGCAGTGAGAGGAGAGTCTCTGGAAACACCATACATTTT. Residues: CASSERRVSGNTIHF.

The chain couples TRBV5-4 to TRBJ2-1, with D maybe TRBD2 (6 bases). Trimming removed 0 bases from V and 8 bases from J, with 15 bases in between. Per the germline V gene, CDR1 is SGHNT and CDR2 is YYREEE (reference sequence). This CDR3 is 15 amino acids long. This chain's CDR3 is CASSLVGDSPYEQFF. CDR3 coding DNA: TGTGCCAGCAGCTTGGTTGGGGACTCCCCCTATGAGCAGTTCTTC. Using reference TRBV5-4 and TRBJ2-1 for the parts outside the CDR3, the full variable domain is ETGVTQSPTHLIKTRGQQVTLRCSSQSGHNTVSWYQQALGQGPQFIFQYYREEENGRGNFPPRFSGLQFPNYSSELNVNALELDDSALYLCASSLVGDSPYEQFFGPGTRLTVL.

This chain links TRBV18 with TRBJ1-2; perhaps TRBD1 as D (5 bases). With 5 bases removed from V and 8 bases from J, the gap between germline ends came to 18 bases. CDR1 is KGHSH and CDR2 is LQKENI in the germline V gene. The CDR3 loop spans 14 amino acids. This chain's CDR3 is CASSSDSRVLGYTF. CDR3 DNA sequence: TGTGCCAGCTCATCAGACAGCAGGGTGTTGGGCTACACCTTC.

This clone was picked up one time. The chain links TRBV27 to TRBJ1-2; D gene uncertain. Trimming removed 6 bases from V and 3 bases from J, with 20 bases in between. The CDR3 has 16 residues. Per germline, CDR1 MNHEY and CDR2 SMNVEV (reference sequence). The CDR3 is CASRTLGWGGDYGYTF. Written as DNA, the CDR3 is TGTGCCAGCAGGACCCTTGGTTGGGGAGGTGACTATGGCTACACCTTC.

The chain links TRBV5-3 to TRBJ1-2; 7 nucleotides match TRBD1. TRBV5-3 is known as an ORF, though its function is uncertain. This CDR3 is built from 16 residues. Trimming took 2 bases from V and 1 from J; bases not matched to a gene: 8. The CDR3 loop reads CARSFGDRLFNYGYTF. The CDR3 DNA sequence: TGTGCCAGAAGCTTTGGGGACAGATTGTTTAACTATGGCTACACCTTC.

The genes are TRBV28 and TRBJ2-5, with 7 bases identical to TRBD1. The V and J ends lost 3 bases and 0 bases, in that order; junction bases with no gene match: 28. Germline V gene data show CDR1 as MDHEN and CDR2 as SYDVKM. The CDR3 extends over 23 amino acids. CDR3 DNA sequence: TGTGCCAGCAGTTTGAGGGCAGGGGGTTTGCTTGAGGTGCCGGAACTAGACCAAGAGACCCAGTACTTC. It yields the protein CASSLRAGGLLEVPELDQETQYF.

This clone was picked up a small number of times. The chain recombines TRBV6-1 with TRBJ2-2; possible D gene TRBD2, 6 bases. The CDR3 has 16 residues. The V gene's germline CDR1 is MNHNS and CDR2 SASEGT. V was trimmed by 1 base and J by 0 bases, leaving 9 bases between them. The CDR3 DNA sequence: TGTGCCAGCAGTGAAGGGACTATAACGAACACCGGGGAGCTGTTTTTT. Amino acid sequence: CASSEGTITNTGELFF.

The J gene is TRBJ2-1, the V gene TRBV7-8, with 8 nucleotides matching TRBD2. Germline CDR1 is SGHVS and CDR2 is FQNEAQ. The length of the CDR3 is 16 residues. The V segment lost 5 bases and the J segment 3 bases; nucleotides outside the gene matches: 9. CDR3 region: CASSETSGQNYNEQFF. Here the CDR3 DNA reads TGTGCCAGCAGCGAAACTAGCGGACAGAACTACAATGAGCAGTTCTTC.

This clone turned up a few times. V gene TRBV6-5 combines with J gene TRBJ1-2; possible D gene TRBD1, 6 bases. This CDR3 is 12 amino acids long. The V end was cut by 6 bases, the J end by 6 bases, with 11 bases between. Germline values: CDR1 MNHEY, CDR2 SVGAGI. CDR3 sequence reads: CASRLRGNGYTF. The DNA for the CDR3 is TGTGCCAGCAGGCTCAGGGGTAATGGCTACACCTTC.

The chain has TRBV5-1 and TRBJ1-6, with D unclear. The V gene lost 1 base and the J gene lost 9 bases, with 5 bases spanning the gap. CDR3 length: 12 residues. The germline gives CDR1 SGHRS, CDR2 YFSETQ. For the CDR3, the DNA is TGCGCCAGCAGCTTGCCCAGTTCACCCCTCCACTTT. It codes for CASSLPSSPLHF. Full variable domain (rest looked up from reference TRBV5-1 and TRBJ1-6): KAGVTQTPRYLIKTRGQQVTLSCSPISGHRSVSWYQQTPGQGLQFLFEYFSETQRNKGNFPGRFSGRQFSNSRSEMNVSTLELGDSALYLCASSLPSSPLHFGNGTRLTVT.

This clone was recorded once. The rearrangement links TRBV15 to TRBJ2-1; 7 bases line up with TRBD1. Trimming took 0 bases from V and 12 from J; bases not matched to a gene: 11. The CDR3 runs 15 residues. Germline CDR1 reads LNHNV; CDR2 reads YYDKDF (reference sequence). The CDR3 coding sequence is TGTGCCACCAGCAGAGAGGACAGGTCGCAGTTAGGGCAGTTCTTC. Its protein product is CATSREDRSQLGQFF.

The chain joins TRBV5-1 to TRBJ2-1, with 8 bases lining up with TRBD1. This CDR3 has 15 residues. V shed 7 bases and J 0 bases; nucleotides not matched to a gene: 6. Germline V gene lookup returns CDR1 SGHRS and CDR2 YFSETQ. This CDR3 reads CASRLGTGSYNEQFF. CDR3 nucleotide sequence: TGCGCCAGCCGCCTTGGGACAGGCTCCTACAATGAGCAGTTCTTC. The full variable domain, with the rest looked up from reference TRBV5-1 and TRBJ2-1, is KAGVTQTPRYLIKTRGQQVTLSCSPISGHRSVSWYQQTPGQGLQFLFEYFSETQRNKGNFPGRFSGRQFSNSRSEMNVSTLELGDSALYLCASRLGTGSYNEQFFGPGTRLTVL.

This clone appeared a few times. The chain has TRBV10-3 and TRBJ2-6; D perhaps matches TRBD2 (5 bases). CDR1 and CDR2 (germline): ENHRY, SYGVKD. The CDR3 covers 15 residues. With 7 bases removed from V and 1 base from J, the gap between germline ends came to 11 bases. CDR3: CAITDSGSGANVLTF. The CDR3 DNA follows: TGTGCCATCACCGATTCGGGATCTGGGGCCAACGTCCTGACTTTC.

The chain uses TRBV27 and TRBJ2-2; TRBD2 aligns across 7 bases. V shed 7 bases and J 6 bases; nucleotides not matched to a gene: 14. CDR1 is MNHEY and CDR2 is SMNVEV in the germline V gene (reference sequence). The CDR3 sequence is 16 residues long. The CDR3 reads CASTRASGAPPGELFF. CDR3 DNA: TGTGCCAGCACCCGGGCGAGCGGGGCTCCCCCCGGGGAGCTGTTTTTT.

The chain has TRBV19 and TRBJ2-2; a possible D gene is TRBD2 (5 bases). Trimming took 5 bases from V and 7 from J, leaving 20 bases between them. The germline gives CDR1 LNHDA, CDR2 SQIVND (reference sequence). CDR3 length: 16 residues. In DNA, the CDR3 is TGTGCCAGTAGTCCGAGGACTCTCTCTGGGGTCGGGGAGCTGTTTTTT. Its translation: CASSPRTLSGVGELFF.

This clone was picked up a small number of times. The chain is built from TRBV7-2 and TRBJ2-5; D possibly corresponds to TRBD1 (5 bases). CDR3 length equals 14 residues. V lost 1 base and J 2 bases, leaving 8 bases between the germline ends. CDR1 is SGHTA, CDR2 FQGNSA, per germline. CDR3 nucleotide sequence: TGTGCCAGCAGCTTAGGACAGCTTCAAGAGACCCAGTACTTC. As protein: CASSLGQLQETQYF.

The chain carries TRBV5-8 and TRBJ1-1; 9 bases map to TRBD1. The CDR3 length is 15 residues. With V trimmed by 4 bases and J by 5 bases, 9 bases remained unmatched. Germline CDR1 and CDR2: SGHTS and YDEGEE. The CDR3 region has the DNA TGTGCCAGCAGCATCAGACAGGGGGGCAAGACTGAAGCTTTCTTT. This codes for CASSIRQGGKTEAFF. Full variable domain (remainder filled in from reference TRBV5-8 and TRBJ1-1): EAGVTQSPTHLIKTRGQQATLRCSPISGHTSVYWYQQALGLGLQFLLWYDEGEERNRGNFPPRFSGRQFPNYSSELNVNALELEDSALYLCASSIRQGGKTEAFFGQGTRLTVV.

The chain recombines TRBV9 with TRBJ2-5, with TRBD2 identical over 10 bases. Germline values: CDR1 SGDLS, CDR2 YYNGEE. The CDR3 is 16 amino acids. J was trimmed by 5 bases and V by 0 bases; bases with no gene match: 7. For the CDR3, the DNA is TGTGCCAGCAGCGTAGAGATAGCGGGAGGAGCTGAGACCCAGTACTTC. It yields the protein CASSVEIAGGAETQYF.

The V call is TRBV15, the J call TRBJ2-2; 10 bases are a match to TRBD1. Germline V lookup: CDR1 LNHNV, CDR2 YYDKDF (reference sequence). J was trimmed by 5 bases and V by 0 bases; bases with no gene match: 6. The CDR3 covers 17 residues. The CDR3 spells CATSRDPGQGNTGELFF. CDR3 in DNA: TGTGCCACCAGCAGAGATCCGGGACAGGGGAATACCGGGGAGCTGTTTTTT.